The sequence of this T cell receptor (beta chain) was determined in a study of CD8 T cells in ankylosing spondylitis (dated by TCRdb to the late 2010s). For context, the study as a whole: The study set out to find disease-linked TCR variants by profiling T cell receptor beta repertoires in ankylosing spondylitis patients and healthy donors. Peripheral blood was sampled, and synovial fluid was also collected from ankylosing spondylitis patients. The whole study cohort included some 100 healthy donors and under 30 ankylosing spondylitis patients.

The junction shows trimming of 4 bases on V and 4 bases on J, plus 23 bases between the germline ends. The CDR3 goes from the cysteine to the phenylalanine over 17 residues. Only the CDR3 portion is preserved as DNA: 51 bases, with reading frame beginning at the first base. The germline V gene encodes CDR1 MGHDK and CDR2 SYGVNS. This clonotype has ten or more counts. This receptor's antigen is unknown. No quality values exist for individual bases; no much larger clone is one base distant. On the study overall, not on this receptor specifically: Some motif variants had previously been reported in the synovial fluid and blood of reactive arthritis patients, which suggests shared mechanisms of disease initiation. The disease-linked clones had a CD8+ phenotype and were found at relatively low frequencies in peripheral blood. The disease-linked clones were reported to be significantly enriched in matched synovial fluid samples from ankylosing spondylitis patients. Blood from ankylosing spondylitis patients appeared to be characterized by a TCR beta motif composed of eight or nine highly homologous amino acid variants.

The sample was run on an Illumina HiSeq 2500. TCR beta libraries were prepared by quantitative 5'-RACE with molecular barcodes. Regarding the original processing steps: To identify disease-linked TCR variants, a new computational method was used, one built on a probabilistic model of VDJ rearrangement. Using fastp at Q25 and MiXCR, TCRdb reprocessed the public reads and kept productive beta chains. A single entry per CDR3 protein holds the most common genes and DNA from its merged rows. The V and J calls and clone size come from TCRdb's table, not from the authors' own analysis. This sample lists around 300,000 distinct CDR3 sequences; around 20% were detected once. Roughly 3.4% of the sample goes to the ten largest clones.

The rearrangement combines TRBV25-1 with TRBJ2-7, with no D gene named confidently. Sequenced sample: blood, either unsorted or a sorted T cell fraction (not recorded which). The clonotype comes from a female donor with ankylosing spondylitis or in good health (not recorded which). The CDR3 reads as follows: CASSGSSPVRSSYEQYF. The DNA sequence is given as TGTGCCAGCAGTGGTAGTTCGCCAGTACGTTCCTCATACGAGCAGTACTTC.